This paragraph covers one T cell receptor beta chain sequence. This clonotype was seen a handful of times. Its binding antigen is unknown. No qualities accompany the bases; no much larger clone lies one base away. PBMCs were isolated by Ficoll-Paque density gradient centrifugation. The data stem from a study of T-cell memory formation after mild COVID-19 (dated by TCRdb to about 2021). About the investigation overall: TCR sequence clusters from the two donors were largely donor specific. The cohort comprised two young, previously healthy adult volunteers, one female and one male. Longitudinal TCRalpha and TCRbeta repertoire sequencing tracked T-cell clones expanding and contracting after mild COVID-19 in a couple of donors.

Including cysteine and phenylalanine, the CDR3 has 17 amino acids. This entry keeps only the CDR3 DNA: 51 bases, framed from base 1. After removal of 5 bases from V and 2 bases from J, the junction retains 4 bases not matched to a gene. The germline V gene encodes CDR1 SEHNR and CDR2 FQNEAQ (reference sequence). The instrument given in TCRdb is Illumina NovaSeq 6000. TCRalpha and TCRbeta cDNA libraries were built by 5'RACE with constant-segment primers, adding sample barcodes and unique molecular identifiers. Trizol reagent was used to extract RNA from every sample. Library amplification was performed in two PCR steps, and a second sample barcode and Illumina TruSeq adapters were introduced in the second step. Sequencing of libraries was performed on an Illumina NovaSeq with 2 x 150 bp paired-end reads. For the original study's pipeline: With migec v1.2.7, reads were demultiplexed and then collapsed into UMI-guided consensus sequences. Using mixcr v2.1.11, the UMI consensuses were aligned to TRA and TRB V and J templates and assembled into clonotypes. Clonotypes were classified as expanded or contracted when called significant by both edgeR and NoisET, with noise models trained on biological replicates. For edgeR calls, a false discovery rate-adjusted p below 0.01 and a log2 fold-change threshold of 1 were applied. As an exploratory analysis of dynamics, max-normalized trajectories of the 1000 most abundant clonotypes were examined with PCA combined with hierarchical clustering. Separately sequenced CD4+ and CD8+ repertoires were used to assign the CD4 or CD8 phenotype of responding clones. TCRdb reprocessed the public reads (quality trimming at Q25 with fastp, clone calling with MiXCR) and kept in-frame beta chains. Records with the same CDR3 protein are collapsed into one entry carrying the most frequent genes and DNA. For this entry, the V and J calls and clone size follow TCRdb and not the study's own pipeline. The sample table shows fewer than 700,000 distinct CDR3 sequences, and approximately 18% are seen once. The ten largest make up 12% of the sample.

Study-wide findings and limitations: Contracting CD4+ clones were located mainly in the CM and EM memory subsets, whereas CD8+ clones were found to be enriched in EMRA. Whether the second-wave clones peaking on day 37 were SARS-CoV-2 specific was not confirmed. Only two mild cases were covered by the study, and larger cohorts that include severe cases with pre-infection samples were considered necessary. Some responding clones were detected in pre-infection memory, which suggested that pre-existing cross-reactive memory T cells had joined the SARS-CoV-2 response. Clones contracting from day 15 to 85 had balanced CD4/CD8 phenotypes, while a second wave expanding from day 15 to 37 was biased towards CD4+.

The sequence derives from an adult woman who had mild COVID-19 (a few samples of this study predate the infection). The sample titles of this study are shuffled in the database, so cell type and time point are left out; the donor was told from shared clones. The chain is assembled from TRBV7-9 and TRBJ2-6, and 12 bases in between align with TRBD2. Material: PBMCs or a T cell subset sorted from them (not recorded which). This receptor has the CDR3 CASSPASGRAGANVLTF. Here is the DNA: TGTGCCAGCAGCCCCGCTAGCGGGAGGGCTGGGGCCAACGTCCTGACTTTC. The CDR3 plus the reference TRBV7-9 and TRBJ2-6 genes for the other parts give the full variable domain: DTGVSQNPRHKITKRGQNVTFRCDPISEHNRLYWYRQTLGQGPEFLTYFQNEAQLEKSRLLSDRFSAERPKGSFSTLEIQRTEQGDSAMYLCASSPASGRAGANVLTFGAGSRLTVL.